Below, one T cell receptor beta chain is given with its context. Its antigen is unidentified. The CDR3 has 13 residues. The V end lost 6 bases, the J end lost 4 bases, and 12 bases lay between the germline ends. Germline CDR1 reads MDHEN; CDR2 reads SYDVKM. MiXCR was run by TCRdb on the RT-PCR reads, yielding one entry per CDR3 protein. Of around 530,000 distinct CDR3 sequences listed, about 17% are singletons. The data stem from a study of response to subunit inactivated influenza vaccine. Overall study findings and caveats: Few additional T cells are recruited per seasonal influenza vaccination, authors suggested.

V and J are TRBV28 and TRBJ2-5; D assignment may be TRBD1 or TRBD2 (5 bases each). The specimen comprised CD4+ T cells sorted from PBMCs, sampled about 23 months after vaccination. The source of this sequence is a man between 50 and 75 years old who received an inactivated influenza vaccine. The DNA of the CDR3 is TGTGCCAGCAGACTAGGGACCCGAGAGACCCAGTACTTC. It encodes CASRLGTRETQYF.